Sequencing of this T cell receptor beta chain was carried out in a study of cytomegalovirus exposure and HLA in healthy donors. General study points: A few CMV-associated chains proved CMV antigen-specific in vitro. A later analysis linked a missense variant in DCLRE1C to the trimming of TCR beta V and J genes.

The V gene's germline CDR1 is MNHEY and CDR2 SVGAGI. V lost 5 bases and J 0 bases, leaving 9 bases between the germline ends. This CDR3 region has 14 residues. Turning to this clone: Its antigen is as yet unknown.

Use of 60 Vbeta and 13 Jbeta primers characterized the PCR. Some clones are missing from TCRdb's copy, which holds only in-frame ones; the method was immunoSEQ multiplex PCR. Of roughly 130,000 clones listed, approximately 80% are singletons. Sequencing input: PBMCs. The receptor was isolated from a young woman in good health and CMV-seropositive. The J gene is TRBJ2-3, the V gene TRBV6-5; possibly TRBD1 for D (5 bases). The CDR3 region is CASSAGISTDTQYF. The CDR3 bases are TGTGCCAGCAGTGCAGGGATTAGCACAGATACGCAGTATTTT.